The source of this T cell receptor beta chain is a study of cytomegalovirus exposure and HLA in healthy donors. General study results and limits: Later analysis showed TCR association rates varying by HLA locus, highest for DRB1 and lowest for HLA-C. According to an earlier analysis, most TCR beta V segments yielded productive rearrangements about 90% or about 30% of the time.

With regard to this clone: What it binds is not known.

All donors participated as healthy donors of bone marrow. The PCR used 60 Vbeta and 13 Jbeta primers. In the authors' workflow: A later analysis counted approximately 80 million unique TCR beta chains, 9.5 million to 13 million shared. Measured with immunoSEQ multiplex PCR; TCRdb has only the in-frame clones, and not every one. V and J calls and clone size are as listed in that table; D and trimming were resolved from the DNA. The sample includes roughly 140,000 clones. Sequencing was done on a sample of PBMCs. This sequence was found in a male donor in good health and CMV-seronegative.

CDR3 in amino acids: CASSPMAFGAQGYTF. The DNA of the CDR3 is TGTGCCAGCAGTCCAATGGCGTTTGGGGCGCAAGGCTACACCTTC. The V call is TRBV6-5, the J call TRBJ1-2, with D tentatively TRBD1 (5 bases). Germline V gene sequence: CDR1 MNHEY, CDR2 SVGAGI. V lost 5 bases to trimming and J lost 8 bases, with 21 bases between them. The CDR3 runs to 15 residues.